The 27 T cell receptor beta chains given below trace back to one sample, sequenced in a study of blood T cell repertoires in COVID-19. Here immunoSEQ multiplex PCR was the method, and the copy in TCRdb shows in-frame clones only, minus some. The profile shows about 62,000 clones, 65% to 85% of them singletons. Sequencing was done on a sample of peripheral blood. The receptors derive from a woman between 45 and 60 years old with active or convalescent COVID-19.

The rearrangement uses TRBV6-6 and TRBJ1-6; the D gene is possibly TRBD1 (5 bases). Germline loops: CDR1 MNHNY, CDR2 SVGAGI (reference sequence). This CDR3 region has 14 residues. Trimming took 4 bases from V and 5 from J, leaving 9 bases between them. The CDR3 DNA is TGTGCCAGCAGTTCACGACAGAATAATTCACCCCTCCACTTT. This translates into CASSSRQNNSPLHF.

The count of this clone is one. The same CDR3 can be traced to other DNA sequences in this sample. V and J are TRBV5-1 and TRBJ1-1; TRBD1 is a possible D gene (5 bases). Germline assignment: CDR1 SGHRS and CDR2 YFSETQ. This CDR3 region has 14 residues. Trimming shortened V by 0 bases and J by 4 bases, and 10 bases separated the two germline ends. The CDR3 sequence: CASSLGQGGTEAFF. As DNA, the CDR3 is TGCGCCAGCAGCTTGGGTCAGGGAGGCACTGAAGCTTTCTTT.

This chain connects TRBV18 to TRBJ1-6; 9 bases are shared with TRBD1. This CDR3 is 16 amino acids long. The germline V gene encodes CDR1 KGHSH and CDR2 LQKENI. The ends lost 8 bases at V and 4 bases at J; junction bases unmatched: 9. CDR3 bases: TGTGCCAGCGTCACTGGGACAGGGCCATATAATTCACCCCTCCACTTT. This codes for CASVTGTGPYNSPLHF.

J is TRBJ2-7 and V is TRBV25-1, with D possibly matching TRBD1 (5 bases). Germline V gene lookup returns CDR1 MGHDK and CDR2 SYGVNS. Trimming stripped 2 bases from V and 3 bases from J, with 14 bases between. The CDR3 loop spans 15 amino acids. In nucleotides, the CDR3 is TGTGCCAGCAGTGAACGTCAGGGCCCACTCTACGAGCAGTACTTC. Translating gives CASSERQGPLYEQYF.

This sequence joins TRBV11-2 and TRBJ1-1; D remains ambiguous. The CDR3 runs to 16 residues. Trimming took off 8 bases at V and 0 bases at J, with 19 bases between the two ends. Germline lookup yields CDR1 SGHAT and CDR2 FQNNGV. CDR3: CASGQTRLTLNTEAFF. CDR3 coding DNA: TGTGCCAGCGGTCAGACAAGATTAACTTTGAACACTGAAGCTTTCTTT.

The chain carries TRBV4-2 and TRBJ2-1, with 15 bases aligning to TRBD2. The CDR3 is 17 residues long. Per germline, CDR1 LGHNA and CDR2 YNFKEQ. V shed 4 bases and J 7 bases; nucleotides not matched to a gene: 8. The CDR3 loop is CASSPQPGLAGGNEQFF. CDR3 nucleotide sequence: TGTGCCAGCAGCCCACAACCGGGACTAGCGGGAGGAAATGAGCAGTTCTTC.

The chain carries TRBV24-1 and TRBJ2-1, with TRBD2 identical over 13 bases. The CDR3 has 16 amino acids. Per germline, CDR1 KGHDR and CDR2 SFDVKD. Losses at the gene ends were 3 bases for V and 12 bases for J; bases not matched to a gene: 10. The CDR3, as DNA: TGTGCCACCAGTGATCCCGGGACTAGCGGGACCGGCGGGCAGTTCTTC. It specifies CATSDPGTSGTGGQFF.

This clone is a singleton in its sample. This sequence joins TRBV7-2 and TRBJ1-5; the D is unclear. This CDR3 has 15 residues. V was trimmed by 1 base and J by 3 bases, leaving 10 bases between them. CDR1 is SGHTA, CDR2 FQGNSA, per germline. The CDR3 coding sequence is TGTGCCAGCAGCTTAGAAGCAGGCGACAATCAGCCCCAGCATTTT. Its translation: CASSLEAGDNQPQHF.

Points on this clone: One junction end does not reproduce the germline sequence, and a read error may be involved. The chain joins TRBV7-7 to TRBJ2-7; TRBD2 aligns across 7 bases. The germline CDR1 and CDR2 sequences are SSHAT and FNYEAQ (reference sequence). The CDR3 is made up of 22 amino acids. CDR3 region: CASSLAGRLVGGPPMTLYEQYF. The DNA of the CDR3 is TGTGCTAGCAGCTTAGCCGGACGTTTAGTGGGAGGGCCTCCAATGACCCTCTACGAGCAGTACTTC.

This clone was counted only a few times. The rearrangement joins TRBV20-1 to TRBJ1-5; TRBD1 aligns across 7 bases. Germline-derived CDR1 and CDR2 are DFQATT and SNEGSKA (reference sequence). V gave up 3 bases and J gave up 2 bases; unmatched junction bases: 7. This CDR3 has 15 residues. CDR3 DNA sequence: TGCAGTGCTAGTCCAGGGGGGCAGGGCAATCAGCCCCAGCATTTT. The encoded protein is CSASPGGQGNQPQHF.

The CDR3 here is CASSLATDPAKNIQYF. In DNA, the CDR3 is TGTGCCAGCAGCTTGGCTACAGATCCAGCCAAAAACATTCAGTACTTC. This rearrangement joins TRBV5-8 to TRBJ2-4; D remains unclear. This CDR3 is built from 16 residues. The V and J ends lost 0 bases and 0 bases respectively, with 10 bases between them. The germline CDR1 and CDR2 sequences are SGHTS and YDEGEE.

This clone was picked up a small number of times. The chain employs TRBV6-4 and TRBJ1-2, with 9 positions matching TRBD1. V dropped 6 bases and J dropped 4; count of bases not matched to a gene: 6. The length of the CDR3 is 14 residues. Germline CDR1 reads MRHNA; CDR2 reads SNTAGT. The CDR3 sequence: CASRPGQGPYGYTF. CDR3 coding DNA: TGTGCCAGCAGACCGGGACAGGGCCCCTATGGCTACACCTTC.

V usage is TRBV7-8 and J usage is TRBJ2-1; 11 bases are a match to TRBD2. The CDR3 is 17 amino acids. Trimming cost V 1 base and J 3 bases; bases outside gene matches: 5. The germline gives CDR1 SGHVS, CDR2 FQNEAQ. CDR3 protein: CASSLVVGTSGYNEQFF. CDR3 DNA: TGTGCCAGCAGCTTAGTAGTAGGGACTAGCGGCTACAATGAGCAGTTCTTC.

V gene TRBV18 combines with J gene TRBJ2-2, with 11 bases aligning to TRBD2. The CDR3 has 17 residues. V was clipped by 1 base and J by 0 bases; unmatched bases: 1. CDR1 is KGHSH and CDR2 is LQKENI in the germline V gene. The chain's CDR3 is CASSPLAGGPNTGELFF. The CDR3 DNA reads TGTGCCAGCTCACCACTAGCGGGAGGGCCGAACACCGGGGAGCTGTTTTTT.

The CDR3 here is CASSRGLERNEQFF. The CDR3 DNA follows: TGTGCCAGCAGTCGCGGACTAGAGCGGAATGAGCAGTTCTTC. The chain has TRBV6-5 and TRBJ2-1, with 7 bases fitting TRBD2. J was trimmed by 7 bases and V by 5 bases; bases with no gene match: 8. The CDR3 has 14 residues. The germline V gene encodes CDR1 MNHEY and CDR2 SVGAGI.

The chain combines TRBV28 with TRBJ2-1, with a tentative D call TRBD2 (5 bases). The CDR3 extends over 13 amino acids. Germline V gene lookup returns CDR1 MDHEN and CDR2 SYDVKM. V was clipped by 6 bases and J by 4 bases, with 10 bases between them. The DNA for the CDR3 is TGTGCCAGCAGGGACTCAGAGTACAATGAGCAGTTCTTC. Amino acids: CASRDSEYNEQFF.

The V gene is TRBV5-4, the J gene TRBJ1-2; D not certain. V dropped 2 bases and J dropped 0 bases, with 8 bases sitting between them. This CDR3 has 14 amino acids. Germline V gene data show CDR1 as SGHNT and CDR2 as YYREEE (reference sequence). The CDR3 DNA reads TGTGCCAGCAGCTTTTCAGGCACTAACTATGGCTACACCTTC. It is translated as CASSFSGTNYGYTF.

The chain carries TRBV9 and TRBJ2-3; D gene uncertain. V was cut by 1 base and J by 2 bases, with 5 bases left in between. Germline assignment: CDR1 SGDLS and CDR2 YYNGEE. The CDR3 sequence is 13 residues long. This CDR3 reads CASSVSYTDTQYF. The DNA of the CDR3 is TGTGCCAGCAGCGTAAGCTACACAGATACGCAGTATTTT.

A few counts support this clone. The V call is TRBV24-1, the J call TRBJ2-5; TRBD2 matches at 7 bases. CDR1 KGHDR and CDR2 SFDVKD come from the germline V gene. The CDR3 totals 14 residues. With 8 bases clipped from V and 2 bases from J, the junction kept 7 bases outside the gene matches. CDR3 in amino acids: CATTNLGGQETQYF. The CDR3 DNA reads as TGTGCCACCACCAATTTGGGGGGGCAAGAGACCCAGTACTTC.

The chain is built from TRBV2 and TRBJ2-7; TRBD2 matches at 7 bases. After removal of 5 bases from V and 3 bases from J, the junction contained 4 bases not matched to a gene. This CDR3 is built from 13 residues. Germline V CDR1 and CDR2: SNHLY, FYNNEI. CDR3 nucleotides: TGTGCCAGCAGTCGCGGGAGTCTCTACGAGCAGTACTTC. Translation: CASSRGSLYEQYF. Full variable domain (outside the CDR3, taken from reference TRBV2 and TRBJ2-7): EPEVTQTPSHQVTQMGQEVILRCVPISNHLYFYWYRQILGQKVEFLVSFYNNEISEKSEIFDDQFSVERPDGSNFTLKIRSTKLEDSAMYFCASSRGSLYEQYFGPGTRLTVT.

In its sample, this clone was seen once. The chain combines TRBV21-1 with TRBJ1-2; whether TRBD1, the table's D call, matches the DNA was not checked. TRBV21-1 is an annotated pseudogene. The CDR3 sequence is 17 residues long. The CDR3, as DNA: TGTGCCAGCAGCAAAGCATGCGGGACAGGGGGCGGCTATGGCTACACCTTC. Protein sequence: CASSKACGTGGGYGYTF.

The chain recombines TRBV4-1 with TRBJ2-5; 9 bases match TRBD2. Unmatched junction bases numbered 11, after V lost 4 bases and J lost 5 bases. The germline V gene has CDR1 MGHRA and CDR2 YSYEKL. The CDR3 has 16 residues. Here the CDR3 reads CASSLILAGEGETQYF. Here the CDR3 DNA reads TGCGCCAGCAGCCTCATCTTAGCGGGAGAGGGCGAGACCCAGTACTTC.

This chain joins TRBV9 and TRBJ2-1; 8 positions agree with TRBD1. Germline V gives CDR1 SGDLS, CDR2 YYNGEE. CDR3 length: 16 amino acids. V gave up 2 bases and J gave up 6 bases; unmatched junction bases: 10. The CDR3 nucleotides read TGTGCCAGCAGCGTCTCTACCGGGACAGGCTTCAATGAGCAGTTCTTC. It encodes CASSVSTGTGFNEQFF.

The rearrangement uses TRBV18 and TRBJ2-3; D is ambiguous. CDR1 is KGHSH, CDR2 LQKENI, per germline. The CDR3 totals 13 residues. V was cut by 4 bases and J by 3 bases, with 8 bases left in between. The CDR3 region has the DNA TGTGCCAGCTCACTTGCGACTACAGATACGCAGTATTTT. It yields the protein CASSLATTDTQYF.

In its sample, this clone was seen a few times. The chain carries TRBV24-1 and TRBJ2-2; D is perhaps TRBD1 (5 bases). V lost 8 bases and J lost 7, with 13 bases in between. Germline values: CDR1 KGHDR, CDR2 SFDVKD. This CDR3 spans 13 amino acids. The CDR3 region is CATKGEGVGELFF. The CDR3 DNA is TGTGCCACCAAAGGGGAAGGAGTCGGGGAGCTGTTTTTT.

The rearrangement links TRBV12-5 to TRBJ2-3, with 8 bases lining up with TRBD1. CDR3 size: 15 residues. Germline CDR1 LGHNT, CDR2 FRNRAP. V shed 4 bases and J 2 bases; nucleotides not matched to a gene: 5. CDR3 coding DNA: TGTGCTAGTGGTTCAGGGGGCACACTCACAGATACGCAGTATTTT. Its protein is CASGSGGTLTDTQYF.

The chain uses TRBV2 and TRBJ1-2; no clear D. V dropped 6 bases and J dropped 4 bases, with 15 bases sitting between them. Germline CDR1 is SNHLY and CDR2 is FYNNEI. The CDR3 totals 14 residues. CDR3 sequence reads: CASSSLGSGYGYTF. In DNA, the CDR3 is TGTGCCAGCAGCTCACTCGGGTCGGGCTATGGCTACACCTTC.